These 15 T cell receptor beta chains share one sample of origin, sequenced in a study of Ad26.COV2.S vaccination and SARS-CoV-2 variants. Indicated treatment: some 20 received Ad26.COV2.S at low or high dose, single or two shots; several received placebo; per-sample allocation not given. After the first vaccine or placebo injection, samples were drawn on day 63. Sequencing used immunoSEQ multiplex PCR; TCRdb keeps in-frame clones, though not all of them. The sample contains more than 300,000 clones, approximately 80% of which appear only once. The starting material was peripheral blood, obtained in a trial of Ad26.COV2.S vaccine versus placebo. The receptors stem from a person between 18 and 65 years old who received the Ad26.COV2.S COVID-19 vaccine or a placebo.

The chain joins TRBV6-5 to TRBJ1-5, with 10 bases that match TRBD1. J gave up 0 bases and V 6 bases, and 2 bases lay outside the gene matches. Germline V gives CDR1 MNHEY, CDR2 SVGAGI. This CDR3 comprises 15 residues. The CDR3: CASRRQGASNQPQHF. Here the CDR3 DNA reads TGTGCCAGCAGAAGACAGGGGGCTAGCAATCAGCCCCAGCATTTT.

CDR3 DNA: TGTGCCAGCACCCCGGACAGGGAGAACACCGGGGAGCTGTTTTTT. It is translated as CASTPDRENTGELFF. The chain employs TRBV28 and TRBJ2-2, with TRBD1 matching over 8 bases. Germline-derived CDR1 and CDR2 are MDHEN and SYDVKM. CDR3 size: 15 residues. The J segment lost 1 base and the V segment lost 7 bases, leaving 5 bases of the junction unmatched.

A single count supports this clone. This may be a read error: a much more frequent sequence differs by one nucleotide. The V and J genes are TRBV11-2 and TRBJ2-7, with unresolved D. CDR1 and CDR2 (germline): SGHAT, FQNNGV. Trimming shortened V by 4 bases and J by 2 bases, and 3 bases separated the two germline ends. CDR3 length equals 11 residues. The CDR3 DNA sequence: TGTGCCAGCAGCTCCCCCTACGAGCAGTACTTC. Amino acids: CASSSPYEQYF.

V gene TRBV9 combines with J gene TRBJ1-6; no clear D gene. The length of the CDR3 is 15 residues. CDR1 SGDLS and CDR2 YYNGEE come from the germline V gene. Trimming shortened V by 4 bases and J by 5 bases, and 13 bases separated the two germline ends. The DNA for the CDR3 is TGTGCCAGCAGCACCGACTGGGAGGATAATTCACCCCTCCACTTT. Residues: CASSTDWEDNSPLHF.

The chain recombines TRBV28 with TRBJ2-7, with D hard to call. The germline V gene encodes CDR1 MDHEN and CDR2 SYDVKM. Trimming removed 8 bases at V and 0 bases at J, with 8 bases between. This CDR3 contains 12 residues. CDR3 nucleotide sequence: TGTGCCAGCGTAGATAGCTCCTACGAGCAGTACTTC. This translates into CASVDSSYEQYF.

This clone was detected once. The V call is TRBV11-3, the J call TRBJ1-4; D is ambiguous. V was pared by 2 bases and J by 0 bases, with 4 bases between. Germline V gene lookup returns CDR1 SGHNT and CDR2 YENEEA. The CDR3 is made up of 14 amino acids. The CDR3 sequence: CASSLKATNEKLFF. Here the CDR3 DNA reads TGTGCCAGCAGCTTAAAAGCAACTAATGAAAAACTGTTTTTT.

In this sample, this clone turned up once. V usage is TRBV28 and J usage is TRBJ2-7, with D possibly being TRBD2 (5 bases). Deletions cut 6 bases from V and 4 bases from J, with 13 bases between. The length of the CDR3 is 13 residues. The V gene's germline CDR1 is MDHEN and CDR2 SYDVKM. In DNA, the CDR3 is TGTGCCAGCAGAACCGGGGTTCGGTACGAGCAGTACTTC. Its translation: CASRTGVRYEQYF. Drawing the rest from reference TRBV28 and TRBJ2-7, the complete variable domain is DVKVTQSSRYLVKRTGEKVFLECVQDMDHENMFWYRQDPGLGLRLIYFSYDVKMKEKGDIPEGYSVSREKKERFSLILESASTNQTSMYLCASRTGVRYEQYFGPGTRLTVT.

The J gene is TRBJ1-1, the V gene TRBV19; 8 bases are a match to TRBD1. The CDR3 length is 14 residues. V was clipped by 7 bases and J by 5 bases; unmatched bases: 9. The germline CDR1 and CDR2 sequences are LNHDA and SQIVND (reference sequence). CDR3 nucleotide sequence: TGTGCCAGTAACCACGGACAGGGTAGGACTGAAGCTTTCTTT. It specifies CASNHGQGRTEAFF. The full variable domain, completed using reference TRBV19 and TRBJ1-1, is DGGITQSPKYLFRKEGQNVTLSCEQNLNHDAMYWYRQDPGQGLRLIYYSQIVNDFQKGDIAEGYSVSREKKESFPLTVTSAQKNPTAFYLCASNHGQGRTEAFFGQGTRLTVV.

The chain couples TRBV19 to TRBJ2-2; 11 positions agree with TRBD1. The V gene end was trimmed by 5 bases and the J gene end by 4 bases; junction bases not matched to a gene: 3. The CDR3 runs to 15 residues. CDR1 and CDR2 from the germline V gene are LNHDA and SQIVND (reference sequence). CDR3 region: CASSLGTGGTGELFF. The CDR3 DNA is TGTGCCAGTAGTTTGGGGACAGGGGGCACCGGGGAGCTGTTTTTT.

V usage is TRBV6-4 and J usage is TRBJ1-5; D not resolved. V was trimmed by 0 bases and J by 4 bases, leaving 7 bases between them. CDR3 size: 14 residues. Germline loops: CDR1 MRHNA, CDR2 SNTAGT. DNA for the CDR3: TGTGCCAGCAGTGACTCGCCGGGTAATCAGCCCCAGCATTTT. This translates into CASSDSPGNQPQHF.

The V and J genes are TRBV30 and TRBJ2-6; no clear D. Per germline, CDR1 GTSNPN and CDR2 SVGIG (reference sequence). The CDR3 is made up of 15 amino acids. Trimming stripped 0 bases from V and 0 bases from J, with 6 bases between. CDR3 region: CAWSVGGSGANVLTF. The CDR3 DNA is TGTGCCTGGAGTGTTGGTGGCTCTGGGGCCAACGTCCTGACTTTC.

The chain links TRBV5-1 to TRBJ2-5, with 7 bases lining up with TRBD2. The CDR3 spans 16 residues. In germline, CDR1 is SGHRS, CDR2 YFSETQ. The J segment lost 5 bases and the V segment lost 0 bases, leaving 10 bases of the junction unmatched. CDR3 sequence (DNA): TGCGCCAGCAGCTTGGAGGGAGGGGCCGTGCGGGAGACCCAGTACTTC. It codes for CASSLEGGAVRETQYF.

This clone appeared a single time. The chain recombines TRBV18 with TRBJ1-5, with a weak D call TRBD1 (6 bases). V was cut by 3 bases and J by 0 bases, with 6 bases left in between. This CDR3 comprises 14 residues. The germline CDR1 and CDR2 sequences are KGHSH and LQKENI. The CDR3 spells CASSPDSSNQPQHF. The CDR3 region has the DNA TGTGCCAGCTCACCGGACAGTAGCAATCAGCCCCAGCATTTT.

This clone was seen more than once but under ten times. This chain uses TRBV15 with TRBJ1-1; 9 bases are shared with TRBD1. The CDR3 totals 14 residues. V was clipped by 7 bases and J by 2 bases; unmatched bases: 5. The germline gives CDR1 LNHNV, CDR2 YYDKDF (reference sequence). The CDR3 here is CATTRDRVNTEAFF. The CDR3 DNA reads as TGTGCCACCACCCGGGACAGGGTCAACACTGAAGCTTTCTTT.

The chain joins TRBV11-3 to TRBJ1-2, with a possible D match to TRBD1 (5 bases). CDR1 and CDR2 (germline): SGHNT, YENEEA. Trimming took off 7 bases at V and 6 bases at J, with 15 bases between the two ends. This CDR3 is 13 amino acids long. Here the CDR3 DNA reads TGTGCCAGCAAGACGTCCGGGACTGATGGCTACACCTTC. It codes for CASKTSGTDGYTF.